This is a list of T cell receptor beta chains from one sample in a study of CXCR3-negative and CXCR3-positive naive CD8 T cells. From its re-call of the 5' RACE reads, TCRdb lists each CDR3 protein once, without DNA. The table lists about 57,000 distinct CDR3 sequences. Sequenced sample: memory CD8+ T cells from blood. The receptors originated from a human donor in good health. Some clones in this sample may be carry-over from other donors' samples. Each CDR3 is given with its conserved first and last residue. Fields, in order: J gene, V gene, CDR3 protein.

>TRBJ2-1|TRBV9
CASSVVLGGHEQFF
>TRBJ2-3|TRBV7-3
CASILWRGGFTDTQYF
>TRBJ2-1|TRBV7-6
CASSLGQEYNEQFF
>TRBJ2-1|TRBV19
CASSGTASSYNEQFF
>TRBJ2-3|TRBV6-2/TRBV6-3
CASRPTSVDTQYF
>TRBJ2-3|TRBV5-5
CASSFFVAGAPDTQYF
>TRBJ2-2|TRBV19
CATERFRENTGELFF
>TRBJ2-4|TRBV15
CATSRGWGRGTNIQYF
>TRBJ2-7|TRBV7-9
CASSLRDRDYEQYF
>TRBJ2-3|TRBV28
CASRNRGLEDTQYF
>TRBJ1-1|TRBV18
CASSPPNGEQGAFF
>TRBJ2-3|TRBV19
CASSPSGTGGRTDTQYF
>TRBJ2-2|TRBV7-9
CASSSEGPRRGSEGTFHTGELFF
>TRBJ1-2|TRBV29-1
CSVPPEVTGYTF